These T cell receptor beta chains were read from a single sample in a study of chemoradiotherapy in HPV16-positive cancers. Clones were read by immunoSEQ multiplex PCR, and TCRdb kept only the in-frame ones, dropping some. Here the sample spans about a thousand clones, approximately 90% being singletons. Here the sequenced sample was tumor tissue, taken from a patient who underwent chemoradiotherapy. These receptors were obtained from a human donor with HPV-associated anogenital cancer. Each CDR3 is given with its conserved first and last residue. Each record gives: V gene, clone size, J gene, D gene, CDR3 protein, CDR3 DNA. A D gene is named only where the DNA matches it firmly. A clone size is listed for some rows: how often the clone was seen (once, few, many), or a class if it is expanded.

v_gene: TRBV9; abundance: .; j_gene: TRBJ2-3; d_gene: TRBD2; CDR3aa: CASSKSGGNTDTQYF; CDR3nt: TGTGCCAGCAGCAAAAGCGGGGGGAACACAGATACGCAGTATTTT
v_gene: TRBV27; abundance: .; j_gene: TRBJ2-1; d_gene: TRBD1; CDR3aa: CASSGGRGRGQFF; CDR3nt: TGTGCCAGCAGTGGAGGCAGGGGGCGCGGGCAGTTCTTC
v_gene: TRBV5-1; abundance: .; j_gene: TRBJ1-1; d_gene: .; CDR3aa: CASSLVPSPNTEAFF; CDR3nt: TGCGCCAGCAGCTTGGTGCCCAGCCCCAACACTGAAGCTTTCTTT
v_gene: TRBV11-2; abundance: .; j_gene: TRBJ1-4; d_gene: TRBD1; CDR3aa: CASRETGDKLFF; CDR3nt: TGTGCCAGCAGGGAGACAGGGGACAAACTGTTTTTT
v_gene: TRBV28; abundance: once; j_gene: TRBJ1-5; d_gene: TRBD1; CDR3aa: CASSPMGQPPLRQPQHF; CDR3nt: TGTGCCAGCAGTCCAATGGGACAGCCCCCACTTCGTCAGCCCCAGCATTTT
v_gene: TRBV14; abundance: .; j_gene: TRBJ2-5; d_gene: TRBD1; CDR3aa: CASSQPDRLQETQYF; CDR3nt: TGTGCCAGCAGTCAACCGGACAGGCTTCAAGAGACCCAGTACTTC
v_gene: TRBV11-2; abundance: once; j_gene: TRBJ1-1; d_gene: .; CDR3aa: CASSFYGNTEAFF; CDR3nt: TGTGCCAGCAGCTTTTATGGTAACACTGAAGCTTTCTTT
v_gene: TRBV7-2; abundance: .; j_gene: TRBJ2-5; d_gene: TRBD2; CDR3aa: CASSLGLAGEQETQYF; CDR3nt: TGTGCCAGCAGCCTCGGACTAGCGGGAGAGCAAGAGACCCAGTACTTC
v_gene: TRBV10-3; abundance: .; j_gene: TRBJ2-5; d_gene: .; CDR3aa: CAISESGGRQETQYF; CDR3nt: TGTGCCATCAGTGAGTCCGGGGGGCGCCAAGAGACCCAGTACTTC
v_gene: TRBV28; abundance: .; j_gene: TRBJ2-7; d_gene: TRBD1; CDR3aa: CASSPADRAMGEQYF; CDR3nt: TGTGCCAGCAGTCCGGCTGACAGGGCAATGGGCGAGCAGTACTTC
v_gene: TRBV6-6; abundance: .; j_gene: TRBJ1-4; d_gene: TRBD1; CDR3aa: CASSGRGRGNEKLFF; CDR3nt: TGTGCCAGCAGTGGGAGGGGGCGCGGTAATGAAAAACTGTTTTTT
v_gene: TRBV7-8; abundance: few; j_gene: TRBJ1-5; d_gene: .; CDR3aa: CASSLNRPTSQPQHF; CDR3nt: TGTGCCAGCAGCTTAAACCGACCGACGTCTCAGCCCCAGCATTTT
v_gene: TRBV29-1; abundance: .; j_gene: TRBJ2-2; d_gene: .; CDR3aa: CSAIQWGELFF; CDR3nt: TGCAGCGCCATCCAGTGGGGGGAGCTGTTTTTT
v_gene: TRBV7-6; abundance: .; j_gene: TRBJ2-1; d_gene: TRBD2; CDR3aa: CASSFLAGEVTPYNEQFF; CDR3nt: TGTGCCAGCAGCTTTTTAGCGGGAGAGGTAACCCCCTACAATGAGCAGTTCTTC
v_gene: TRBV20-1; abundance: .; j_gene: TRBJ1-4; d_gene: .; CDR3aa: CSARIYEKLFF; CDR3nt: TGCAGTGCGCGGATATATGAAAAACTGTTTTTT
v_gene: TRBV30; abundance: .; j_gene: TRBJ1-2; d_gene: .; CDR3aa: CAWRARPTVGYTF; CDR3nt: TGTGCCTGGAGAGCCCGCCCAACAGTGGGCTACACCTTC
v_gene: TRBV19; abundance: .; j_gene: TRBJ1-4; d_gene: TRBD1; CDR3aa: CATAGTGDEKLFF; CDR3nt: TGTGCCACCGCCGGGACAGGGGACGAAAAACTGTTTTTT
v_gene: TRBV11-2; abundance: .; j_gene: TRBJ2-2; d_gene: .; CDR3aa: CASSLGTNTGELFF; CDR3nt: TGTGCCAGCAGCTTAGGCACGAACACCGGGGAGCTGTTTTTT
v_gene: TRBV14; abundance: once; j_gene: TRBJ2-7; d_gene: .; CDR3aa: CASSQDYEQYF; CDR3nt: TGTGCCAGCAGCCAAGATTACGAGCAGTACTTC
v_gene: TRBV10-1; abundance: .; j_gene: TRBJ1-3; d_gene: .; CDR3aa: CASSELATSGNTIYF; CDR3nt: TGCGCCAGCAGTGAGTTAGCGACTTCTGGAAACACCATATATTTT
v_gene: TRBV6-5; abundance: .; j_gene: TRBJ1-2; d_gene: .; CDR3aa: CASSYSPVYGYTF; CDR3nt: TGTGCCAGCAGTTACTCTCCAGTCTATGGCTACACCTTC
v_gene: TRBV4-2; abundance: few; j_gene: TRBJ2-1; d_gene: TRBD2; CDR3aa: CASSQATSGGHEQFF; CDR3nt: TGTGCCAGCAGCCAAGCGACTAGCGGGGGGCATGAGCAGTTCTTC
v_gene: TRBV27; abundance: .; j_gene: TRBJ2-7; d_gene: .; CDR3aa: CASSSPDRTYEQYF; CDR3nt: TGTGCCAGCAGTTCCCCAGACAGGACCTACGAGCAGTACTTC
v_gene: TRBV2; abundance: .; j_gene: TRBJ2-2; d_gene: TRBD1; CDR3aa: CASRTGGDTGELFF; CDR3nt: TGTGCCAGCAGGACAGGGGGGGACACCGGGGAGCTGTTTTTT
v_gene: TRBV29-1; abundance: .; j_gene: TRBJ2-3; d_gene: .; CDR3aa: CSVDPRQERGTDTQYF; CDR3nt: TGCAGCGTTGACCCCCGACAGGAGAGAGGAACAGATACGCAGTATTTT
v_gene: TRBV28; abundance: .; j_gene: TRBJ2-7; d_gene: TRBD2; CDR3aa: CASLRTSGNYEQYF; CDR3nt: TGTGCCAGCCTCCGGACTAGCGGGAATTACGAGCAGTACTTC
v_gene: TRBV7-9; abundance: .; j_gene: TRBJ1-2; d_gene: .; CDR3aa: CASSQQAGTRWYGYTF; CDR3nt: TGTGCCAGCAGCCAGCAGGCGGGGACTCGATGGTATGGCTACACCTTC
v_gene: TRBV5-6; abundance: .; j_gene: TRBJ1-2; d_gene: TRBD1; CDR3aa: CASSLGQGTNGYTF; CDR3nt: TGTGCCAGCAGCTTGGGACAGGGAACCAATGGCTACACCTTC
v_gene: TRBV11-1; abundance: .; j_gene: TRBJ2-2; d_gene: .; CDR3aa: CASSFWRGQHTGELFF; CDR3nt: TGTGCCAGCAGCTTTTGGCGGGGACAACACACCGGGGAGCTGTTTTTT
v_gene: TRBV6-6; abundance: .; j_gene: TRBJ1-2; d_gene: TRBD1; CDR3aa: CASKITGGATLVGF; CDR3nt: TGTGCCAGCAAAATCACAGGGGGCGCGACCCTAGTCGGCTTC
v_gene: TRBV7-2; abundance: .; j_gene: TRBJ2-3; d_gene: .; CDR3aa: CASSLDKSLGADTQYF; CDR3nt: TGTGCCAGCAGCTTAGATAAGAGCTTGGGTGCAGATACGCAGTATTTT
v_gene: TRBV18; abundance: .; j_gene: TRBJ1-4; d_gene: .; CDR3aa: CASSPGAANEKLFF; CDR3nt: TGTGCCAGCTCACCAGGGGCCGCCAATGAAAAACTGTTTTTT
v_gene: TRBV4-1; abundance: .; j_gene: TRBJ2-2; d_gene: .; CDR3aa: CASSPEAEAVRTGELFF; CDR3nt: TGCGCCAGCAGCCCCGAGGCGGAGGCGGTTCGGACCGGGGAGCTGTTTTTT
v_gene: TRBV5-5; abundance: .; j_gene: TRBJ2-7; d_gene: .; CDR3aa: CASSPKTRDYEQYF; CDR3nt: TGTGCCAGCAGCCCGAAGACTAGAGACTACGAGCAGTACTTC
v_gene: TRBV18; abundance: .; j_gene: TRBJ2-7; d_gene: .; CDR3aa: CASSLESRPSQRLSYEQYF; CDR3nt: TGTGCCAGCTCACTCGAGAGCAGGCCGTCTCAAAGACTCTCCTACGAGCAGTACTTC
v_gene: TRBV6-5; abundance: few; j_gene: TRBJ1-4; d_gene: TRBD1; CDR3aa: CASSSPGTGNEKLFF; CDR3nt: TGTGCCAGCAGTTCGCCCGGGACAGGGAATGAAAAACTGTTTTTT
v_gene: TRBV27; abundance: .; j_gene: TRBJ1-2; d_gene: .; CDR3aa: CASSYEGNYGYTF; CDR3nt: TGTGCCAGCAGCTACGAGGGGAACTATGGCTACACCTTC
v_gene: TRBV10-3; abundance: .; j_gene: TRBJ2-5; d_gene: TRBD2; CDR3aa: CAISESGGKQETQYF; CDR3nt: TGTGCCATCAGTGAAAGCGGGGGGAAACAAGAGACCCAGTACTTC
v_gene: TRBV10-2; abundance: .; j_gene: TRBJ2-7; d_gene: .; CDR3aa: CASSEGGYEQYF; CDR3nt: TGCGCCAGCAGTGAGGGCGGCTACGAGCAGTACTTC
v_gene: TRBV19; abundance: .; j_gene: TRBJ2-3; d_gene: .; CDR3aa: CASSIDPDSTDTQYF; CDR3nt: TGTGCCAGTAGTATAGACCCCGACAGCACAGATACGCAGTATTTT
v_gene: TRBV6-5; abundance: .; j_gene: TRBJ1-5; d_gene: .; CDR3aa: CASSTGQKNQPQHF; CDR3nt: TGTGCCAGCAGTACTGGCCAGAAGAATCAGCCCCAGCATTTT
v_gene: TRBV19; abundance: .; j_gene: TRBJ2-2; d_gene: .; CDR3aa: CASSPESGELFF; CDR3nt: TGTGCCAGTAGTCCGGAGTCCGGGGAGCTGTTTTTT
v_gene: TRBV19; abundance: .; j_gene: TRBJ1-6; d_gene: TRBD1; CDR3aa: CASSPGQGASSPLHF; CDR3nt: TGTGCCAGTAGCCCTGGACAGGGGGCGTCTTCACCCCTCCACTTT
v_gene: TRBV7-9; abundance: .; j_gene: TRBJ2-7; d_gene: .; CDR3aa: CASAPGQPVYEQYF; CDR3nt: TGTGCCAGCGCCCCCGGACAGCCCGTGTACGAGCAGTACTTC
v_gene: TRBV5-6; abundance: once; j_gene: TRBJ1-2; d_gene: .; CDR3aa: CASSLGQPNYGYTF; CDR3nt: TGTGCCAGCAGCTTGGGACAGCCGAACTATGGCTACACCTTC
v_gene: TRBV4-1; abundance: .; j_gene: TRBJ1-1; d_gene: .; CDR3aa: CASSQEEGLAGDYAAFF; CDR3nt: TGCGCCAGCAGCCAAGAAGAGGGACTGGCAGGGGACTACGCGGCTTTCTTT
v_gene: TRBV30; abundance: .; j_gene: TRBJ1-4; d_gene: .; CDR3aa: CAWSPQGSRNEKLFF; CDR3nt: TGTGCCTGGAGCCCTCAGGGAAGCCGGAATGAAAAACTGTTTTTT
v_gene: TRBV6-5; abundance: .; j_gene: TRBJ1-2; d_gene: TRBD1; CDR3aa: CASSPQGTGDYGYTF; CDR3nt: TGTGCCAGCAGTCCACAGGGGACTGGGGACTATGGCTACACCTTC
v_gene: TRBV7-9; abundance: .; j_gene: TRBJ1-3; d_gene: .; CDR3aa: CASSLPGVGNTIYF; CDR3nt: TGTGCCAGCAGCTTACCAGGGGTTGGAAACACCATATATTTT
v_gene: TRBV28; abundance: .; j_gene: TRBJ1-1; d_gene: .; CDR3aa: CASSFEFAVNTEAFF; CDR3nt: TGTGCCAGCAGTTTTGAATTTGCCGTGAACACTGAAGCTTTCTTT
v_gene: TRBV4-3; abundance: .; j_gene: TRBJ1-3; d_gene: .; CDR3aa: CASSPDFSSGNTIYF; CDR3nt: TGCGCCAGCAGCCCGGACTTCTCCTCTGGAAACACCATATATTTT
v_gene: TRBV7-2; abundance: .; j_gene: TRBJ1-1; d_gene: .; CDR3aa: CASSLKATGYTEAFF; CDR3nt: TGTGCCAGCAGCCTAAAAGCTACCGGCTACACTGAAGCTTTCTTT
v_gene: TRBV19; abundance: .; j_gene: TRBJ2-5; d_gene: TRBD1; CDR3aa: CASSRDRSVETQYF; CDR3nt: TGTGCCAGTAGTAGGGACAGGTCGGTGGAGACCCAGTACTTC